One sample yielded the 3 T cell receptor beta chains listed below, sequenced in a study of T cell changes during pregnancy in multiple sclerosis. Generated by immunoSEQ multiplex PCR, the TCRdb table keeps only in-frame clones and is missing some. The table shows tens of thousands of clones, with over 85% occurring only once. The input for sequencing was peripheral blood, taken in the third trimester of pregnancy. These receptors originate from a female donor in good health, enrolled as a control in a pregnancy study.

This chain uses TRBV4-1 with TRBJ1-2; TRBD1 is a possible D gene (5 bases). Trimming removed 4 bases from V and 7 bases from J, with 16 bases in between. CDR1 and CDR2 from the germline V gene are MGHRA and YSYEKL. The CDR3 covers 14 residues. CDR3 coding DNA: TGCGCCAGCAGCCTGTCAGCGCCGGGGGTTGGCTACACCTTC. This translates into CASSLSAPGVGYTF.

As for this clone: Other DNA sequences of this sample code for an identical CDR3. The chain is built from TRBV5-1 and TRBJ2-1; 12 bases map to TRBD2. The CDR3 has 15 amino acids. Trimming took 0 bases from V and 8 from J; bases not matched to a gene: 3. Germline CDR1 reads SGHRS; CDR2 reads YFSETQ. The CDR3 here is CASSLGLAGVDEQFF. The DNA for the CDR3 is TGCGCCAGCAGCTTGGGACTAGCGGGAGTTGATGAGCAGTTCTTC.

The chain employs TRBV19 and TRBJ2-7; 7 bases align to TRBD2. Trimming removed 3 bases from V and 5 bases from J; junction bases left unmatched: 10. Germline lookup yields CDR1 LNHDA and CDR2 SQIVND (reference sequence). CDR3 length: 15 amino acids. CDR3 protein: CASSISGTTINEQYF. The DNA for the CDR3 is TGTGCCAGTAGTATTTCCGGGACTACGATAAACGAGCAGTACTTC.